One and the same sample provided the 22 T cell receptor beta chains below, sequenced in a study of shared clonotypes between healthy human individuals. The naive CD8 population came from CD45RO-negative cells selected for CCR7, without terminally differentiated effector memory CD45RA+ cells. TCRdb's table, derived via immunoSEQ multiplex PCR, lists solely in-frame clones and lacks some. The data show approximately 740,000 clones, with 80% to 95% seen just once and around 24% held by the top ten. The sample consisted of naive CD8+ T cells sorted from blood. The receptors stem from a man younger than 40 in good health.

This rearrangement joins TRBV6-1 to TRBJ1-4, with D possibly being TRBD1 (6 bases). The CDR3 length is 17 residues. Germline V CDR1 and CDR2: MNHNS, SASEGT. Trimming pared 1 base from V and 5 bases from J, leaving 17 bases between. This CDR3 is CASSEGPDRRVNEKLFF. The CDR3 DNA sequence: TGTGCCAGCAGTGAAGGGCCCGACAGGCGGGTGAATGAAAAACTGTTTTTT.

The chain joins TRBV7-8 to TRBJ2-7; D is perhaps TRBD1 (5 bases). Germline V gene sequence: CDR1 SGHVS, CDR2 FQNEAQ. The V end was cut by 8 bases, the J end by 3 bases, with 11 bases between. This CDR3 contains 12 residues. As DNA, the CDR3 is TGTGCCAGCTTCAGGGATGTCTACGAGCAGTACTTC. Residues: CASFRDVYEQYF. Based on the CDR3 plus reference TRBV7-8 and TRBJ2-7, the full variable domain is GAGVSQSPRYKVAKRGQDVALRCDPISGHVSLFWYQQALGQGPEFLTYFQNEAQLDKSGLPSDRFFAERPEGSVSTLKIQRTQQEDSAVYLCASFRDVYEQYFGPGTRLTVT.

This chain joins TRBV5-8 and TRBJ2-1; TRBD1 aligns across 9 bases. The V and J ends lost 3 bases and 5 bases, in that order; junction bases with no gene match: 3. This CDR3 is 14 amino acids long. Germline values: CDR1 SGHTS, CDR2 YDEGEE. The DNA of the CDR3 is TGTGCCAGCAGCTCACGACAGGGGGACAATGAGCAGTTCTTC. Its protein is CASSSRQGDNEQFF.

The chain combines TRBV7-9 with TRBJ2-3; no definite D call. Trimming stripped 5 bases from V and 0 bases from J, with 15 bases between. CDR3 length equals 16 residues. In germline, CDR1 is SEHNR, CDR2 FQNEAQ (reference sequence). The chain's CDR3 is CASSPERTLSTDTQYF. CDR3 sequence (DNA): TGTGCCAGCAGCCCAGAGCGCACCCTAAGCACAGATACGCAGTATTTT.

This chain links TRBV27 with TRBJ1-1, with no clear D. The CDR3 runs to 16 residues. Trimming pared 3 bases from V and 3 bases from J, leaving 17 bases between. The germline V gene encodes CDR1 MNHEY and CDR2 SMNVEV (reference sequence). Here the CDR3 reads CASSLSWAEWDTEAFF. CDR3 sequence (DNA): TGTGCCAGCAGTTTGTCGTGGGCAGAATGGGACACTGAAGCTTTCTTT.

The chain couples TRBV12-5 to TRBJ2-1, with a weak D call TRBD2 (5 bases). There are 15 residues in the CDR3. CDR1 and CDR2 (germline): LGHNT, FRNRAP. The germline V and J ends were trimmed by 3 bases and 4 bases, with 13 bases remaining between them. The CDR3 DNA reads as TGTGCTAGTGGTTTAGCGGTCGGAGTTTACAATGAGCAGTTCTTC. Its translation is CASGLAVGVYNEQFF.

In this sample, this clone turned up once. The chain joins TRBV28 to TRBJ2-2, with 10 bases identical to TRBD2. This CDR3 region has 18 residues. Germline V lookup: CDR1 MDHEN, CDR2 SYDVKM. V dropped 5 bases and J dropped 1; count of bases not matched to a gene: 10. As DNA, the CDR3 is TGTGCCAGCAGTGTGCCTAGCGGGAGTGTGGGGAACACCGGGGAGCTGTTTTTT. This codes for CASSVPSGSVGNTGELFF.

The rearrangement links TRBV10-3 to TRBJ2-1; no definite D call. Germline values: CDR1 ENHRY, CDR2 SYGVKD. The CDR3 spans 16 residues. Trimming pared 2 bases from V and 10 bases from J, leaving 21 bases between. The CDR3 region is CAISERAGPQSVEQFF. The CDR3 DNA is TGTGCCATCAGTGAGAGGGCAGGACCCCAGTCTGTGGAGCAGTTCTTC.

This chain's CDR3 is CASSELDRNTYEQYF. The CDR3 coding sequence is TGTGCCAGCAGTGAACTGGACAGGAACACCTACGAGCAGTACTTC. The chain has TRBV2 and TRBJ2-7; 7 bases align to TRBD1. Germline CDR1 is SNHLY and CDR2 is FYNNEI. With V trimmed by 2 bases and J by 2 bases, 6 bases remained unmatched. The CDR3 has 15 residues.

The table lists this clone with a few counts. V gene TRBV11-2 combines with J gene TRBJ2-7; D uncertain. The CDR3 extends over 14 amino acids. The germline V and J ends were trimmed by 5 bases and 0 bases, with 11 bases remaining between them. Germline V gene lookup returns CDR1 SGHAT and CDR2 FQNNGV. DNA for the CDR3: TGTGCCAGCAGCACGAGGACGGCCTCCTACGAGCAGTACTTC. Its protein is CASSTRTASYEQYF.

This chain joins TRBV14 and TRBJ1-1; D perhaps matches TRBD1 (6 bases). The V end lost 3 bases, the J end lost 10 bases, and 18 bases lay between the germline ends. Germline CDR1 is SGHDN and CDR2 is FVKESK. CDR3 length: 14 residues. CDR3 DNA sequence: TGTGCCAGCAGCCAGGAAGGGACACTGGAAGCAGCTTTCTTT. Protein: CASSQEGTLEAAFF.

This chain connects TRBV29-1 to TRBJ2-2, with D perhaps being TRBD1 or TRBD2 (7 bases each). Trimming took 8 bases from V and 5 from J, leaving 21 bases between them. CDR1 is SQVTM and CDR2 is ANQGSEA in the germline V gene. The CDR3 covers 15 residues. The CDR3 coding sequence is TGCAGCTACGAGGGGGCGGGAGATCAAACCGGGGAGCTGTTTTTT. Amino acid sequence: CSYEGAGDQTGELFF.

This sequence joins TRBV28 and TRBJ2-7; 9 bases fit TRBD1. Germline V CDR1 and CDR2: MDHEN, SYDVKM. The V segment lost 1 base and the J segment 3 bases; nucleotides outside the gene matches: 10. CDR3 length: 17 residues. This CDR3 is CASSLLHTGTGHYEQYF. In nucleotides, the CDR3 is TGTGCCAGCAGTTTATTGCACACCGGGACAGGGCACTACGAGCAGTACTTC.

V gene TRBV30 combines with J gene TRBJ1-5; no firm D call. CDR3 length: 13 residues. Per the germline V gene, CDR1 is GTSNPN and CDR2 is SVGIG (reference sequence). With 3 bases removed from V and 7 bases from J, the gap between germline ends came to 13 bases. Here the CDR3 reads CAWREGGEQPQHF. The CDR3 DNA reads TGTGCCTGGAGGGAAGGTGGTGAGCAGCCCCAGCATTTT.

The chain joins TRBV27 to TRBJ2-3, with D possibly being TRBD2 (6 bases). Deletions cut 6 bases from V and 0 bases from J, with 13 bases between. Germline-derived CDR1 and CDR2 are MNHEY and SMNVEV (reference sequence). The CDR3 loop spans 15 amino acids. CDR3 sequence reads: CASSVVAVSTDTQYF. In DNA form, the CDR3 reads TGTGCCAGCAGCGTGGTAGCGGTGAGCACAGATACGCAGTATTTT.

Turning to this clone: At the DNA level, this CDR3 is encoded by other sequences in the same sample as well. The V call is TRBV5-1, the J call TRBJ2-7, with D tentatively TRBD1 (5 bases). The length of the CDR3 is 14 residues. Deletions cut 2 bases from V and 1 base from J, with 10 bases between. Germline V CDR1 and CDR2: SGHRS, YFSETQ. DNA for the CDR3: TGCGCCAGCAGCTTAGGTCAGGGATCCTACGAGCAGTACTTC. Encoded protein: CASSLGQGSYEQYF.

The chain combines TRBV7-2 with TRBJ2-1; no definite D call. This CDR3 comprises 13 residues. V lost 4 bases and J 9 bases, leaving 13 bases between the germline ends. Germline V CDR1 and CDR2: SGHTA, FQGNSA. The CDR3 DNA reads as TGTGCCAGCAGCTCAGGCCCAGATCGTGAGCAGTTCTTC. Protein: CASSSGPDREQFF.

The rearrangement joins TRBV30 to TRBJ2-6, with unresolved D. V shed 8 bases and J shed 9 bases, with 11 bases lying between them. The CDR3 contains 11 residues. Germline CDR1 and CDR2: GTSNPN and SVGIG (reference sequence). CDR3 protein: CAGPVDNVLTF. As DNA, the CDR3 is TGTGCCGGGCCGGTCGACAACGTCCTGACTTTC.

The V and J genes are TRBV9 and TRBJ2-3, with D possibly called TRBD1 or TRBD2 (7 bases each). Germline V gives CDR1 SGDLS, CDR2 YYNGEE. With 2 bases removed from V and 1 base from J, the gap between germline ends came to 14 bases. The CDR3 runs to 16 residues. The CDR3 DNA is TGTGCCAGCAGCGTGTGGCAGGGGGGGGGCACAGATACGCAGTATTTT. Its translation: CASSVWQGGGTDTQYF.

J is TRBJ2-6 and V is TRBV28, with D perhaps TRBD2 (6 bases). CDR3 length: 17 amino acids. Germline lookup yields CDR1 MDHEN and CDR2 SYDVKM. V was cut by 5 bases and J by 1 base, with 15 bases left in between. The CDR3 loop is CASSHRLDSSGANVLTF. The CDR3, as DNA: TGTGCCAGCAGTCATCGACTAGACAGTTCTGGGGCCAACGTCCTGACTTTC.

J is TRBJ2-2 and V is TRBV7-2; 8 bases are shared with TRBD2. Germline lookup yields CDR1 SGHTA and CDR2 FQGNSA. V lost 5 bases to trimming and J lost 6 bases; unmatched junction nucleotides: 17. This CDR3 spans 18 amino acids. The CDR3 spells CASSQLTSGNGGAGELFF. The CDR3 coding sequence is TGTGCCAGCAGCCAGCTTACTAGCGGCAATGGGGGGGCCGGGGAGCTGTTTTTT.

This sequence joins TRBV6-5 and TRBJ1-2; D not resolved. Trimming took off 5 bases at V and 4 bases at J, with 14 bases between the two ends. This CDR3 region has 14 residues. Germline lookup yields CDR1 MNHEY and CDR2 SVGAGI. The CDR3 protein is CASSHSTGFYGYTF. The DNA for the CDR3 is TGTGCCAGCAGTCACAGTACGGGCTTCTATGGCTACACCTTC.